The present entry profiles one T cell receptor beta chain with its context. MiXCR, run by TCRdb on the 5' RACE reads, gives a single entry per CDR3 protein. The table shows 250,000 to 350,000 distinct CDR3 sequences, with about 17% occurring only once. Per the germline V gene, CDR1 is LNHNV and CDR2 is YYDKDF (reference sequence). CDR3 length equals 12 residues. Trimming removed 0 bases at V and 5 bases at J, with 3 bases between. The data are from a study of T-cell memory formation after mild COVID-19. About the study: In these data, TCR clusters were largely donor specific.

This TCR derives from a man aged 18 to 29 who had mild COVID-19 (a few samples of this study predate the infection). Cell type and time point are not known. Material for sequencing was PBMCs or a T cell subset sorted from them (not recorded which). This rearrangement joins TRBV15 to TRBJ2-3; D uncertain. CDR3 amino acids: CATSRERDTQYF. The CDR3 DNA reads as TGTGCCACCAGCAGAGAACGAGATACGCAGTATTTT.